This entry describes one TCR beta chain. Original processing methods: By means of reference gene primer amplification, nucleated cell counts were estimated. The assay was immunoSEQ multiplex PCR, and TCRdb's table has in-frame clones only and misses some. The V and J calls and clone size come from that table; D and trimming were worked out from the DNA. The data hold 140,000 to 150,000 clones, with just under 85% observed a single time. This entry belongs to a study of blood T cell repertoires in COVID-19. Participants came from under 30 US areas, aged roughly 18 to 100 years. After removal of 4 bases from V and 0 bases from J, the junction contained 6 bases not matched to a gene. This CDR3 has 16 residues. From germline, CDR1 is SGHRS and CDR2 YFSETQ.

The chain has TRBV5-1 and TRBJ1-1, with 10 bases matching TRBD1. The sequenced material came from PBMCs or T cells enriched from blood (not recorded which). The TCR originated in a woman between 50 and 59 years old with acute COVID-19. CDR3 coding DNA: TGCGCCAGCAGCCACGGGACAGGGGAAGTGAACACTGAAGCTTTCTTT. This sequence encodes CASSHGTGEVNTEAFF.